This TCR beta chain was profiled in a study of beta chain features in type 1 diabetes. Expressed TCRB transcripts were sequenced because the entire RNA isolate underwent reverse transcription. This table comes from immunoSEQ multiplex PCR, and its TCRdb copy is limited to in-frame clones, with some not included. The sample contains around 430,000 clones, approximately 30% of which appear only once. The CDR3 runs to 13 residues. Per germline, CDR1 MDHEN and CDR2 SYDVKM. V lost 6 bases to trimming and J lost 9 bases; unmatched junction nucleotides: 5. Findings of the study overall: The study found that naive, central memory and Treg TCRB repertoires appeared more similar in patients than in healthy donors. cDNA sequencing could over-represent cells with high TCR expression. Moderate but significant shortening of TCRB CDR3s was recorded in all four CD4+ subsets from Type 1 diabetes patients.

There are a few counts of this clone. What it recognizes is unknown. Markers CD45RO/CCR7/CD25/CD127/CD95/CD27 served to sort CD4+ naive, central memory, regulatory and stem cell-like memory cells. The chain links TRBV28 to TRBJ2-6; 7 bases map to TRBD1. The specimen sequenced was naive CD4+ T cells from blood. The TCR originated in a man between 18 and 29 years old in good health. CDR3 sequence: CASRQGGLNVLTF. Written as DNA, the CDR3 is TGTGCCAGCAGACAAGGGGGCCTCAACGTCCTGACTTTC.